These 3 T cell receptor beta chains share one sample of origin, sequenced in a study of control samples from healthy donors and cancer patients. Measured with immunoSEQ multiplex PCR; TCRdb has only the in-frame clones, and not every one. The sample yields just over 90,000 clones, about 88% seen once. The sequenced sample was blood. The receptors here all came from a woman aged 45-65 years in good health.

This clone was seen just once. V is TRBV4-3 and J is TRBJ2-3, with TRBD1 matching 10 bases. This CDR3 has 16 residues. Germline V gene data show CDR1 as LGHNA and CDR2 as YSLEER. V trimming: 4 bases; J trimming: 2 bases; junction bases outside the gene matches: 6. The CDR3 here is CASSLGTGAVTDTQYF. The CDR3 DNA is TGCGCCAGCAGCCTTGGGACAGGGGCGGTCACAGATACGCAGTATTTT.

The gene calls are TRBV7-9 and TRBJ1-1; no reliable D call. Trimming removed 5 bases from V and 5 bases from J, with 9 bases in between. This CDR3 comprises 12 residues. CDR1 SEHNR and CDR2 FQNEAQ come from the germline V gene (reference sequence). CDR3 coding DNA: TGTGCCAGCAGCGCCGCCGCTACTGAAGCTTTCTTT. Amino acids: CASSAAATEAFF.

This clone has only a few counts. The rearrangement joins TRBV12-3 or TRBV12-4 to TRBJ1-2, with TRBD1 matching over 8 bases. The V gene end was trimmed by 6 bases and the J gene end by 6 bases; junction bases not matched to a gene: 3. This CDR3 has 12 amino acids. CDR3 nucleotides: TGTGCCAGCAGGCAGGGGGCGCATGGCTACACCTTC. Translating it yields CASRQGAHGYTF.